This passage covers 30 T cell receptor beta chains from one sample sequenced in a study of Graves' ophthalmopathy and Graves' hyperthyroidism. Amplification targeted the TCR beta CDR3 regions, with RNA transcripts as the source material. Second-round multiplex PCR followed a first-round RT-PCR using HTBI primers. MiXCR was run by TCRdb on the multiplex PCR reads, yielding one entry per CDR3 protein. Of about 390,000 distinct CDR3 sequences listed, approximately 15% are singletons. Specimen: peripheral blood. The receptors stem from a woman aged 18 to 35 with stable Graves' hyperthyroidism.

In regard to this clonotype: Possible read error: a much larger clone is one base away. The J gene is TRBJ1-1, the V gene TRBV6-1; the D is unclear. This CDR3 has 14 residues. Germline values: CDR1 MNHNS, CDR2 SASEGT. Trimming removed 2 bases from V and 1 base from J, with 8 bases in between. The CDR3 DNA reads TGTGCCAGCAGTGAATGGGCAGCGAACACTGAAGCTTTCTTT. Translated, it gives CASSEWAANTEAFF.

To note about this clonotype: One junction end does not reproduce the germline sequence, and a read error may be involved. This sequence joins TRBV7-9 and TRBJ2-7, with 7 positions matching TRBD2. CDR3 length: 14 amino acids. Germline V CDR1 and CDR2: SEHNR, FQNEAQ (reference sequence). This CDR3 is CSSSGAGMPYEQYF. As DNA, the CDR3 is TGTTCCAGCAGCGGGGCGGGGATGCCCTACGAGCAGTACTTC.

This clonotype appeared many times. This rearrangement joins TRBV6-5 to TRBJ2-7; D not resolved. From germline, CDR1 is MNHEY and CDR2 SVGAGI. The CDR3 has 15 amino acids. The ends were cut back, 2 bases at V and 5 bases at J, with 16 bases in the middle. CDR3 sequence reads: CASSYDVTARNEQYF. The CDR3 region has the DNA TGTGCCAGCAGTTACGATGTGACTGCGAGGAACGAGCAGTACTTC.

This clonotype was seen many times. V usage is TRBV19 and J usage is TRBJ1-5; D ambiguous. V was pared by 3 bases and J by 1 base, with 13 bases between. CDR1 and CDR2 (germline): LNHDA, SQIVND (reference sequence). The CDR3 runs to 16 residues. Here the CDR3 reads CASSIYGGGSNQPQHF. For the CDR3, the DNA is TGTGCCAGTAGTATTTATGGCGGCGGGAGCAATCAGCCCCAGCATTTT.

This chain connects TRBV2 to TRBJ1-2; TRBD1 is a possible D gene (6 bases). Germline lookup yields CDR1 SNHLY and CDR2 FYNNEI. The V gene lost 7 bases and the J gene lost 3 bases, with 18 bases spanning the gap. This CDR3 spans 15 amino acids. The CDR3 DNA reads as TGTGCCAGCAAACTACAGGGAGGAGGGGACTATGGCTACACCTTC. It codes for CASKLQGGGDYGYTF.

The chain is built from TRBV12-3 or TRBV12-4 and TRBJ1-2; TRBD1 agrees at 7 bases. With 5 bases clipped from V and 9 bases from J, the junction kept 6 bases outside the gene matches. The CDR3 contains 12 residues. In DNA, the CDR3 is TGTGCCAGCAGTGAGGGACAGACGAGCTACACCTTC. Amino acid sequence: CASSEGQTSYTF.

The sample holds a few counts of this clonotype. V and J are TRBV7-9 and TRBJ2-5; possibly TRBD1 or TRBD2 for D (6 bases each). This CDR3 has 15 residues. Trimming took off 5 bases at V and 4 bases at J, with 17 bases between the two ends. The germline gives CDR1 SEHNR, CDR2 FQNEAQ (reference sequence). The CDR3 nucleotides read TGTGCCAGCAGCCCCCGTTCGGGGGCTGGAGAGACCCAGTACTTC. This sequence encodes CASSPRSGAGETQYF. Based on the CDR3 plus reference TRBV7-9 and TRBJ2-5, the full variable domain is DTGVSQNPRHKITKRGQNVTFRCDPISEHNRLYWYRQTLGQGPEFLTYFQNEAQLEKSRLLSDRFSAERPKGSFSTLEIQRTEQGDSAMYLCASSPRSGAGETQYFGPGTRLLVL.

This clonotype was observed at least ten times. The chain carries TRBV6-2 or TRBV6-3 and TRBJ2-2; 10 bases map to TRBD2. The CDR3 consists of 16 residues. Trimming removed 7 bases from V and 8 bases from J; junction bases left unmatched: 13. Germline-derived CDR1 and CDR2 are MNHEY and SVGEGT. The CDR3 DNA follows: TGTGCCAGCACCTCAGCGGGGGGGACCCCTCGAGGGGAGCTGTTTTTT. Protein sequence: CASTSAGGTPRGELFF.

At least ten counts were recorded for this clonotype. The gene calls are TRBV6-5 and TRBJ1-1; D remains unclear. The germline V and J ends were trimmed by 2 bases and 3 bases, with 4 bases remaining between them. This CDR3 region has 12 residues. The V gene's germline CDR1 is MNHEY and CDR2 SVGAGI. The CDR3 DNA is TGTGCCAGCAGTTACGGGGACACTGAAGCTTTCTTT. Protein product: CASSYGDTEAFF.

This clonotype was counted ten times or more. In DNA form, the CDR3 reads TGTGCCAGCAGTTACTTAAGCTCTTTGTCCCATGGCTACACCTTC. It specifies CASSYLSSLSHGYTF. The chain has TRBV6-5 and TRBJ1-2; D not resolved. The CDR3 sequence is 15 residues long. Germline assignment: CDR1 MNHEY and CDR2 SVGAGI. Trimming cost V 1 base and J 6 bases, with 15 bases left between them.

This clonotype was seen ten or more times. CDR3: CASSPGTRTETQYF. The CDR3 DNA reads as TGTGCCAGCTCACCCGGGACTAGGACCGAGACCCAGTACTTC. The rearrangement links TRBV18 to TRBJ2-5; 8 bases fit TRBD2. The CDR3 is 14 residues long. The germline V gene encodes CDR1 KGHSH and CDR2 LQKENI. The V segment lost 3 bases and the J segment 5 bases; nucleotides outside the gene matches: 5.

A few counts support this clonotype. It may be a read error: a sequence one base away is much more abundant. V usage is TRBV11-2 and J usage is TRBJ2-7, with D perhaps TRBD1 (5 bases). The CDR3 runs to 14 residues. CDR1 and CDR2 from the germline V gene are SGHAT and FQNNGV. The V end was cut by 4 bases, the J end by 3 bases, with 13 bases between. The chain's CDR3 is CASSSPWGDYEQYF. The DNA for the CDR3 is TGTGCCAGCAGCTCACCATGGGGCGACTACGAGCAGTACTTC.

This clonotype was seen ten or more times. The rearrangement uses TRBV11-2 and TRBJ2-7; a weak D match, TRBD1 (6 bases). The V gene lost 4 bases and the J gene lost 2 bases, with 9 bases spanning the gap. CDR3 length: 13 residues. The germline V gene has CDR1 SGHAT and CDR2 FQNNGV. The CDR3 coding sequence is TGTGCCAGCAGCTGGGGACAAGCCTACGAGCAGTACTTC. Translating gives CASSWGQAYEQYF.

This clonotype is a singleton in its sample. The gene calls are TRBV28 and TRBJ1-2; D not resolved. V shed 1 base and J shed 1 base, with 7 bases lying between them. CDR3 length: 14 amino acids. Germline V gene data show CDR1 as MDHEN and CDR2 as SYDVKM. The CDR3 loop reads CASSLSGVNYGYTF. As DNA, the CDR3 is TGTGCCAGCAGTTTATCCGGAGTTAACTATGGCTACACCTTC.

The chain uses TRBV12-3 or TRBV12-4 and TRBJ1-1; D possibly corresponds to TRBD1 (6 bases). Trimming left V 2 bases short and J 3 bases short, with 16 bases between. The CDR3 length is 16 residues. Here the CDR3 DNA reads TGTGCCAGCAGTTTAAAGAGGTGGGGGGCGGACACTGAAGCTTTCTTT. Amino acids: CASSLKRWGADTEAFF.

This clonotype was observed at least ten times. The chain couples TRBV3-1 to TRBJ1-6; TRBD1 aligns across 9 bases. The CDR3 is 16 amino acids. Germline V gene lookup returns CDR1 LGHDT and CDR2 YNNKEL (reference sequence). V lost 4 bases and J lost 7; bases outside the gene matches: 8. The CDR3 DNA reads TGTGCCAGCAGCCTCCTAACCGGGACAGGGAATTCACCCCTCCACTTT. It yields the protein CASSLLTGTGNSPLHF.

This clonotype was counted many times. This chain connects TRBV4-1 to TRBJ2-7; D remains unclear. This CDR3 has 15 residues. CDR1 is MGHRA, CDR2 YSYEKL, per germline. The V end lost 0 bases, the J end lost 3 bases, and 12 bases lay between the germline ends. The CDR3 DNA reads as TGCGCCAGCAGCCAAGATCGGGCCGGGCGCTACGAGCAGTACTTC. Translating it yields CASSQDRAGRYEQYF.

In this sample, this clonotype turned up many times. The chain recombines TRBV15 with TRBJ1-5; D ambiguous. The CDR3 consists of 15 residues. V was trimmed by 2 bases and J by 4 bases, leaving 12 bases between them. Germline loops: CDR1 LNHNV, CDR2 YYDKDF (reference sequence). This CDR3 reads CATSRPPGPNQPQHF. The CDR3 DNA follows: TGTGCCACCAGCAGACCCCCGGGCCCAAATCAGCCCCAGCATTTT.

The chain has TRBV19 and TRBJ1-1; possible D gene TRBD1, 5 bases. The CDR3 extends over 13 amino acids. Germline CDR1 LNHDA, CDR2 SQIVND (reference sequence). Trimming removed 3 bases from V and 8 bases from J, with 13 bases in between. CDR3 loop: CASSILPGGEAFF. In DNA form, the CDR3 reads TGTGCCAGTAGTATCTTGCCGGGGGGGGAAGCTTTCTTT.

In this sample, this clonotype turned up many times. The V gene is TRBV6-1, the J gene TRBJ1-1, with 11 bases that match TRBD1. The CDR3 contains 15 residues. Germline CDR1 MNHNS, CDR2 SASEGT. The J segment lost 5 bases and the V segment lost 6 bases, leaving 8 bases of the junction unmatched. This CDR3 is CASRRKGQGVTEAFF. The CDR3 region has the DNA TGTGCCAGCAGACGAAAGGGACAGGGGGTAACTGAAGCTTTCTTT.

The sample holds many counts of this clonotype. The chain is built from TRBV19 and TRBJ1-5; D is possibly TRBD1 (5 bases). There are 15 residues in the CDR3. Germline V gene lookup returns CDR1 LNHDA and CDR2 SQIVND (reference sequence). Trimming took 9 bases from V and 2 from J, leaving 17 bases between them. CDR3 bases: TGTGCCAGCTCCGTGGGGCAGCGTCGCAATCAGCCCCAGCATTTT. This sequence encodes CASSVGQRRNQPQHF. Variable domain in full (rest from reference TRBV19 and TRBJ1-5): DGGITQSPKYLFRKEGQNVTLSCEQNLNHDAMYWYRQDPGQGLRLIYYSQIVNDFQKGDIAEGYSVSREKKESFPLTVTSAQKNPTAFYLCASSVGQRRNQPQHFGDGTRLSIL.

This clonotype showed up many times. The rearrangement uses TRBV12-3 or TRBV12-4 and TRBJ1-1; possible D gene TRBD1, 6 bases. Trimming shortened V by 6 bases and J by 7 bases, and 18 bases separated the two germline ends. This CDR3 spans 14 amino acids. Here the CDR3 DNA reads TGTGCCAGCAGAAGGACAGCCAGACTATATGAAGCTTTCTTT. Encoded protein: CASRRTARLYEAFF.

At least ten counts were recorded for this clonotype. The CDR3 protein is CASSLGQGQTQYF. The CDR3 region has the DNA TGTGCCAGTAGTCTGGGACAGGGACAGACCCAGTACTTC. The chain couples TRBV19 to TRBJ2-5; 9 nucleotides line up with TRBD1. V was pared by 5 bases and J by 6 bases, with 4 bases of the junction left unmatched. Germline V lookup: CDR1 LNHDA, CDR2 SQIVND (reference sequence). The CDR3 totals 13 residues.

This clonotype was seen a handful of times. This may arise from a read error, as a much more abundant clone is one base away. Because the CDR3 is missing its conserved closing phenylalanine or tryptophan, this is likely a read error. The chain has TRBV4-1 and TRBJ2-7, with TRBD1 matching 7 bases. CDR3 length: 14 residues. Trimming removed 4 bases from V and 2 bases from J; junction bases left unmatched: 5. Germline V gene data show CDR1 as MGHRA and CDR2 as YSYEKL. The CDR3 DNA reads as TGCGCCAGCAGCCTTTCTCAGGGGGCCTACGAGCAGTACTAC. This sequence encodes CASSLSQGAYEQYY.

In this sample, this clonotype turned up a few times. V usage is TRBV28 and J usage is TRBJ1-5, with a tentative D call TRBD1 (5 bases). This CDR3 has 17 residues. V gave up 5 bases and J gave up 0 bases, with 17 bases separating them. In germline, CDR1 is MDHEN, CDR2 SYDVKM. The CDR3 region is CASSSPRYRISNQPQHF. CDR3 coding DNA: TGTGCCAGCAGTAGCCCTCGCTACAGGATTAGCAATCAGCCCCAGCATTTT.

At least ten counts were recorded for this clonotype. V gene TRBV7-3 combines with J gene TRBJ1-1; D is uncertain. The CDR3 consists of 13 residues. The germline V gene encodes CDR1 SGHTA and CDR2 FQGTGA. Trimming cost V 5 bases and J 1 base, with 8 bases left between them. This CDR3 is CASSPNRNTEAFF. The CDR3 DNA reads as TGTGCCAGCAGCCCCAACAGGAACACTGAAGCTTTCTTT.

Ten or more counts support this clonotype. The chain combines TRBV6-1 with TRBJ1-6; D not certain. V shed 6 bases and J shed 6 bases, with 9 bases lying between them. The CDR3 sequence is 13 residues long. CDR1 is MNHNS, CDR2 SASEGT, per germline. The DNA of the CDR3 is TGTGCCAGCAGCCTCAATTTTAATTCACCCCTCCACTTT. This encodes CASSLNFNSPLHF.

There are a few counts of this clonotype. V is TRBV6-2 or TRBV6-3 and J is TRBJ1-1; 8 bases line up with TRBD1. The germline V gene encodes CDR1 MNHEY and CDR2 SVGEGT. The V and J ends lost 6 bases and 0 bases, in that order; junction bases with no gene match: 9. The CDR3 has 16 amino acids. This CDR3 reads CASRTPGQALNTEAFF. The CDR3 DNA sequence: TGTGCCAGCAGAACACCGGGACAGGCTCTGAACACTGAAGCTTTCTTT.

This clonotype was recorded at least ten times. The CDR3 reads CATSRSPGPRLETQYF. CDR3 nucleotide sequence: TGTGCCACCAGCAGATCCCCGGGCCCCAGGTTGGAGACCCAGTACTTC. The chain links TRBV15 to TRBJ2-5; D remains ambiguous. Germline V gives CDR1 LNHNV, CDR2 YYDKDF (reference sequence). The CDR3 is 16 residues long. V was cut by 2 bases and J by 5 bases, with 18 bases left in between.

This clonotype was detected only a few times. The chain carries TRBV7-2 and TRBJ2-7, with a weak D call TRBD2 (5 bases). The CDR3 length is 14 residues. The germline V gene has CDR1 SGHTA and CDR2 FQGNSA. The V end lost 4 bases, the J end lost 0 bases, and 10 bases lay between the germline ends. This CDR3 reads CASSSGLISYEQYF. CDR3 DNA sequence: TGTGCCAGCAGCTCCGGACTGATCTCCTACGAGCAGTACTTC.